Following are 11 T cell receptor beta chains from one sample sequenced in a study of cytomegalovirus exposure and HLA in healthy donors (dated by TCRdb to 2017 to 2019). Libraries were built with the immunoSEQ multiplex PCR assay. For the multiplex PCR, a mixture combining 60 forward primers for TCR Vbeta segments and 13 reverse primers for TCR Jbeta segments was used. TCRdb took this table from immuneACCESS and kept in-frame rearrangements with V and J called. Such tables lack part of the clones; where checked against another copy, unresolved V genes explain under half of the gap, and the rest is unexplained. The sample table holds more than 130,000 clones, of which approximately 80% were seen once. The ten most abundant clones make up 5% to 5.5% of the sample. Sequenced input: PBMCs. Every receptor here comes from a male donor in good health and CMV-seronegative.

This chain links TRBV29-1 with TRBJ2-7; D might be TRBD1 (6 bases). Trimming removed 5 bases at V and 4 bases at J, with 12 bases between. The germline V gene has CDR1 SQVTM and CDR2 ANQGSEA. The CDR3 spans 12 residues. CDR3 nucleotides: TGCAGCGTTAGTACAGGGAGATACGAGCAGTACTTC. This sequence encodes CSVSTGRYEQYF.

The V gene is TRBV5-4, the J gene TRBJ1-2; D is uncertain. CDR1 SGHNT and CDR2 YYREEE come from the germline V gene (reference sequence). The CDR3 contains 12 residues. The ends were cut back, 3 bases at V and 6 bases at J, with 9 bases in the middle. CDR3: CASSYNSDGYTF. The CDR3 nucleotides read TGTGCCAGCAGCTACAATTCCGATGGCTACACCTTC.

A single count supports this clone. The CDR3 protein is CASSPEQNRGLNTEAFF. In DNA form, the CDR3 reads TGCGCCAGCAGCCCAGAACAGAACAGGGGACTGAACACTGAAGCTTTCTTT. The V and J genes are TRBV4-3 and TRBJ1-1; 7 nucleotides align to TRBD1. The CDR3 sequence is 17 residues long. Germline values: CDR1 LGHNA, CDR2 YSLEER. After removal of 4 bases from V and 0 bases from J, the junction contained 11 bases not matched to a gene.

With respect to this clone: This sample also contains other DNA sequences that code for the same CDR3. This chain connects TRBV5-4 to TRBJ2-6; TRBD1 agrees at 8 bases. The CDR3 covers 15 residues. The V gene's germline CDR1 is SGHNT and CDR2 YYREEE (reference sequence). V lost 4 bases to trimming and J lost 0 bases; unmatched junction nucleotides: 0. The CDR3 region is CASSTGGSGANVLTF. CDR3 nucleotides: TGTGCCAGCAGCACAGGGGGCTCTGGGGCCAACGTCCTGACTTTC.

This chain uses TRBV5-5 with TRBJ1-6; no reliable D call. The V end lost 3 bases, the J end lost 9 bases, and 13 bases lay between the germline ends. Germline loops: CDR1 SGHKS, CDR2 YYEKEE (reference sequence). The CDR3 is made up of 14 amino acids. The CDR3 is CASSYSGEGSPLHF. CDR3 DNA: TGTGCCAGCAGCTACAGTGGGGAGGGTTCACCCCTCCACTTT.

V and J are TRBV7-3 and TRBJ1-5, with 7 bases identical to TRBD1. V trimming: 2 bases; J trimming: 0 bases; junction bases outside the gene matches: 7. The CDR3 sequence is 17 residues long. Germline V gene data show CDR1 as SGHTA and CDR2 as FQGTGA. The CDR3 loop is CASSLEGGAASNQPQHF. Here the CDR3 DNA reads TGTGCCAGCAGCTTAGAAGGGGGCGCGGCTAGCAATCAGCCCCAGCATTTT.

This clone was observed a handful of times. This chain joins TRBV20-1 and TRBJ2-7; D unresolved. The CDR3 consists of 11 residues. The germline CDR1 and CDR2 sequences are DFQATT and SNEGSKA (reference sequence). Trimming took off 3 bases at V and 0 bases at J, with 3 bases between the two ends. CDR3: CSASVSYEQYF. As DNA, the CDR3 is TGCAGTGCTAGCGTCTCCTACGAGCAGTACTTC.

CDR3 sequence (DNA): TGTGCCATCAGTGAGTCGAGGACAGGCAACACCGGGGAGCTGTTTTTT. It yields the protein CAISESRTGNTGELFF. The genes are TRBV10-3 and TRBJ2-2; 7 positions match TRBD1. After removal of 0 bases from V and 2 bases from J, the junction contained 3 bases not matched to a gene. Germline CDR1 reads ENHRY; CDR2 reads SYGVKD. The CDR3 runs 16 residues.

As DNA, the CDR3 is TGTGCCAGCAGCTTGGAGCAGGGGGCTAGGGGGCAGTACTTC. This translates into CASSLEQGARGQYF. This sequence joins TRBV5-6 and TRBJ2-7, with TRBD1 identical over 8 bases. CDR1 SGHDT and CDR2 YYEEEE come from the germline V gene. The CDR3 is 14 amino acids. J lost 9 bases, V lost 0 bases, and 8 bases had no gene match.

This clone showed up just a few times. The chain carries TRBV4-3 and TRBJ1-4, with 7 bases that match TRBD1. Germline-derived CDR1 and CDR2 are LGHNA and YSLEER. The CDR3 runs to 17 residues. Trimming cost V 0 bases and J 3 bases; bases outside gene matches: 7. CDR3 nucleotide sequence: TGCGCCAGCAGCCAAGATCTGACAGGGCTCCCTAATGAAAAACTGTTTTTT. Translation gives CASSQDLTGLPNEKLFF.

This clone came up a few times. V and J are TRBV6-4 and TRBJ1-5; 8 bases line up with TRBD1. Germline V lookup: CDR1 MRHNA, CDR2 SNTAGT. The CDR3 spans 15 residues. The V gene end was trimmed by 8 bases and the J gene end by 2 bases; junction bases not matched to a gene: 8. CDR3 residues: CASPETGQGNQPQHF. The CDR3 bases are TGTGCCAGCCCCGAAACGGGACAGGGCAATCAGCCCCAGCATTTT.